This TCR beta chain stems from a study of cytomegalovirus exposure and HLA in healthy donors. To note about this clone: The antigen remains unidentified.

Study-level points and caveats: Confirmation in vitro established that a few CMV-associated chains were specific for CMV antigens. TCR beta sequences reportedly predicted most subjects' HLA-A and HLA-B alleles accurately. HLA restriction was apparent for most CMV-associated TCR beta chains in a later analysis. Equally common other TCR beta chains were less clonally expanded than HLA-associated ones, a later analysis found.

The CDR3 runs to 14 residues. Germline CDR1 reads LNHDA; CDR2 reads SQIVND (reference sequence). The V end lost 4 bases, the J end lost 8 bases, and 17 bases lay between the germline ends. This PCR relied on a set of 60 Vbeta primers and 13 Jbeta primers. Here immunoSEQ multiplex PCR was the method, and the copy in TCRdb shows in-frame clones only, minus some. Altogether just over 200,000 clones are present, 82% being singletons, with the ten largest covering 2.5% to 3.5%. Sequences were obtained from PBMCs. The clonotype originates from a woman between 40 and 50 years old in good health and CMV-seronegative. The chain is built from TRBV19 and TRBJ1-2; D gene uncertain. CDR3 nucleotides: TGTGCCAGTAGTAACTCAGGATTTCCCGGAGGCTACACCTTC. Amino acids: CASSNSGFPGGYTF.